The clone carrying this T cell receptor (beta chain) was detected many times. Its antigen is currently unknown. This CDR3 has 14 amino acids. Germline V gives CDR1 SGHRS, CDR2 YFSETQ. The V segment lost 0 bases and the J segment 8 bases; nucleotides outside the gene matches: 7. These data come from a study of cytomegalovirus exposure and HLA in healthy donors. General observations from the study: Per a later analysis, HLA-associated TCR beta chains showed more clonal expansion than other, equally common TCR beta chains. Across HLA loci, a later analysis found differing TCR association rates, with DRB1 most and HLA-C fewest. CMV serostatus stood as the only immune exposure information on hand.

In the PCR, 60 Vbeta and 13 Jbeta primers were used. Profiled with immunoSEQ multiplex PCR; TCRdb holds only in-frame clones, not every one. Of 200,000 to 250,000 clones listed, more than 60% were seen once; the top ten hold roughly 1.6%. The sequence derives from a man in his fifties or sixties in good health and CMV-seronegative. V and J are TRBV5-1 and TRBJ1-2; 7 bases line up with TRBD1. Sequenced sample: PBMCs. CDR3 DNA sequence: TGCGCCAGCAGCTTGGAGGGGGCGCAGAACGGCTACACCTTC. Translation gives CASSLEGAQNGYTF.